The 20 T cell receptor beta chains presented below share a single source sample, sequenced in a study of blood T cell repertoires in COVID-19. Data came from immunoSEQ multiplex PCR; TCRdb stores just in-frame clones and leaves some out. The sample includes fewer than 200,000 clones, 87% of them seen just once. Specimen: peripheral blood. These receptors were collected from a woman between 18 and 29 years old who had recovered from COVID-19.

The chain employs TRBV5-1 and TRBJ1-6; D may be TRBD1 (5 bases). CDR1 and CDR2 from the germline V gene are SGHRS and YFSETQ. V lost 0 bases to trimming and J lost 8 bases, with 12 bases between them. The CDR3 sequence is 15 residues long. CDR3 in amino acids: CASSLDGRDDSPLHF. The CDR3 nucleotides read TGCGCCAGCAGCTTGGATGGCAGGGATGATTCACCCCTCCACTTT.

The chain joins TRBV24-1 to TRBJ2-1; the match to TRBD1 covers 8 bases. V gave up 7 bases and J gave up 5 bases; unmatched junction bases: 6. Per germline, CDR1 KGHDR and CDR2 SFDVKD. The CDR3 totals 14 residues. Here the CDR3 reads CATSLTGADNEQFF. The DNA for the CDR3 is TGTGCCACCAGCCTGACAGGGGCCGACAATGAGCAGTTCTTC.

The J gene is TRBJ1-2, the V gene TRBV2; a weak D match, TRBD1 (5 bases). V shed 7 bases and J shed 0 bases, with 12 bases lying between them. The CDR3 consists of 14 residues. Germline V gene sequence: CDR1 SNHLY, CDR2 FYNNEI. The CDR3: CASNQGLANYGYTF. Written as DNA, the CDR3 is TGTGCCAGCAATCAGGGCTTAGCTAACTATGGCTACACCTTC.

The CDR3 protein is CASMPGQGEPEAFF. The CDR3 coding sequence is TGTGCCAGCATGCCGGGACAGGGGGAGCCTGAAGCTTTCTTT. The chain joins TRBV5-6 to TRBJ1-1, with 11 bases identical to TRBD1. Looked up from germline, CDR1 is SGHDT and CDR2 is YYEEEE. The CDR3 contains 14 residues. V dropped 6 bases and J dropped 6; count of bases not matched to a gene: 7.

There are a few counts of this clone. The V gene is TRBV7-2, the J gene TRBJ1-5; D gene uncertain. V lost 1 base to trimming and J lost 2 bases, with 9 bases between them. Germline CDR1 is SGHTA and CDR2 is FQGNSA. This CDR3 has 15 residues. This chain's CDR3 is CASSLVGTGNQPQHF. The DNA for the CDR3 is TGTGCCAGCAGCTTAGTTGGTACAGGCAATCAGCCCCAGCATTTT.

The V gene is TRBV14, the J gene TRBJ2-7, with D uncertain. Germline V gives CDR1 SGHDN, CDR2 FVKESK. The CDR3 has 15 amino acids. The V gene lost 1 base and the J gene lost 1 base, with 11 bases spanning the gap. The CDR3 is CASSQVALQSYEQYF. CDR3 coding DNA: TGTGCCAGCAGCCAAGTAGCACTACAATCCTACGAGCAGTACTTC. The complete variable domain, with remaining parts taken from reference TRBV14 and TRBJ2-7, reads EAGVTQFPSHSVIEKGQTVTLRCDPISGHDNLYWYRRVMGKEIKFLLHFVKESKQDESGMPNNRFLAERTGGTYSTLKVQPAELEDSGVYFCASSQVALQSYEQYFGPGTRLTVT.

This rearrangement joins TRBV6-5 to TRBJ2-4, with TRBD2 matching over 13 bases. Germline V gives CDR1 MNHEY, CDR2 SVGAGI. CDR3 size: 14 residues. V was pared by 10 bases and J by 5 bases, with 5 bases of the junction left unmatched. The CDR3 is CATRTSGRENIQYF. The CDR3 DNA reads TGTGCCACCCGGACTAGCGGGAGAGAAAACATTCAGTACTTC.

In this sample, this clone turned up once. V is TRBV9 and J is TRBJ2-1; 7 nucleotides match TRBD2. The CDR3 has 15 residues. Trimming took 4 bases from V and 7 from J; bases not matched to a gene: 11. Germline lookup yields CDR1 SGDLS and CDR2 YYNGEE. The CDR3 spells CASSPRVGEGNEQFF. The CDR3 coding sequence is TGTGCCAGCAGCCCTCGGGTAGGGGAGGGTAATGAGCAGTTCTTC.

The rearrangement joins TRBV6-2 or TRBV6-3 to TRBJ2-3, with 9 bases identical to TRBD2. This CDR3 contains 16 residues. The V and J ends lost 4 bases and 1 base, in that order; junction bases with no gene match: 6. Germline V lookup: CDR1 MNHEY, CDR2 SVGEGT. The CDR3 region is CASSFIAGEGTDTQYF. The CDR3 region has the DNA TGTGCCAGCAGTTTCATAGCGGGAGAAGGCACAGATACGCAGTATTTT.

This rearrangement joins TRBV5-8 to TRBJ2-3; maybe TRBD2 (6 bases). CDR3 size: 17 residues. Trimming cost V 0 bases and J 0 bases, with 14 bases left between them. Germline V CDR1 and CDR2: SGHTS, YDEGEE. The CDR3 DNA follows: TGTGCCAGCAGCTTGGACTACGGGGCGGGGAGCACAGATACGCAGTATTTT. Its protein product is CASSLDYGAGSTDTQYF.

V usage is TRBV10-3 and J usage is TRBJ2-7, with 9 positions matching TRBD1. The CDR3 sequence is 13 residues long. V was clipped by 6 bases and J by 7 bases; unmatched bases: 7. Germline CDR1 ENHRY, CDR2 SYGVKD. CDR3 sequence (DNA): TGTGCCATCAGCCGGGACAGGGATGAGGAGCAGTACGTC. Protein sequence: CAISRDRDEEQYV.

The chain links TRBV6-2 or TRBV6-3 to TRBJ2-7; 12 positions agree with TRBD2. CDR3 length: 18 residues. With V trimmed by 2 bases and J by 2 bases, 10 bases remained unmatched. Germline loops: CDR1 MNHEY, CDR2 SVGEGT. The DNA of the CDR3 is TGTGCCAGCAGTTACGCGGGTTTGGCTAGCGGGAGGGCCTACGAGCAGTACGTC. This codes for CASSYAGLASGRAYEQYV.

The chain has TRBV9 and TRBJ1-5, with a tentative D call TRBD1 (5 bases). CDR1 and CDR2 from the germline V gene are SGDLS and YYNGEE. CDR3 length: 14 residues. Trimming shortened V by 3 bases and J by 2 bases, and 9 bases separated the two germline ends. The CDR3 spells CASSDGHRNQPQHF. Here the CDR3 DNA reads TGTGCCAGCAGCGATGGACATCGCAATCAGCCCCAGCATTTT.

J is TRBJ2-3 and V is TRBV3-1 (or the pseudogene TRBV3-2); D may be TRBD2 (6 bases). This CDR3 has 13 amino acids. Germline V gene data show CDR1 as LGHDT and CDR2 as YNNKEL (reference sequence). Trimming cost V 5 bases and J 6 bases, with 12 bases left between them. The CDR3, as DNA: TGTGCCAGCAGCTCCCGCGGGGCCGATACGCAGTATTTT. This sequence encodes CASSSRGADTQYF.

Only a few counts were recorded for this clone. The CDR3 coding sequence is TGTGCCAGTAGTATTACCCGGGGGAACACTGAAGCTTTCTTT. Its protein is CASSITRGNTEAFF. This rearrangement joins TRBV19 to TRBJ1-1; D not certain. Germline V CDR1 and CDR2: LNHDA, SQIVND (reference sequence). V lost 3 bases to trimming and J lost 1 base, with 9 bases between them. CDR3 length: 14 amino acids. The variable domain in full, with the rest retrieved from reference TRBV19 and TRBJ1-1, is DGGITQSPKYLFRKEGQNVTLSCEQNLNHDAMYWYRQDPGQGLRLIYYSQIVNDFQKGDIAEGYSVSREKKESFPLTVTSAQKNPTAFYLCASSITRGNTEAFFGQGTRLTVV.

The genes are TRBV4-1 and TRBJ2-3, with a possible D match to TRBD1 (6 bases). Per germline, CDR1 MGHRA and CDR2 YSYEKL. The CDR3 sequence is 13 residues long. V lost 4 bases and J lost 9, with 14 bases in between. The CDR3 DNA reads TGCGCCAGCAGCCCAACAGGGACGGACACGCAGTATTTT. Translated, it gives CASSPTGTDTQYF.

This sequence joins TRBV15 and TRBJ2-2, with 14 bases matching TRBD2. This CDR3 is 19 amino acids long. V gave up 2 bases and J gave up 6 bases; unmatched junction bases: 11. The germline V gene has CDR1 LNHNV and CDR2 YYDKDF (reference sequence). This chain's CDR3 is CATSRLSPGLAGDAGELFF. The CDR3 DNA sequence: TGTGCCACCAGCAGACTGAGCCCGGGACTAGCGGGGGATGCCGGGGAGCTGTTTTTT.

This clone was detected once. This chain joins TRBV18 and TRBJ1-1; D possibly corresponds to TRBD1 (6 bases). The CDR3 totals 13 residues. The germline V gene has CDR1 KGHSH and CDR2 LQKENI. V was cut by 8 bases and J by 1 base, with 11 bases left in between. The CDR3 DNA reads TGTGCCAGCGCCCTGGACAGGAACACTGAAGCTTTCTTT. Its translation: CASALDRNTEAFF.

The chain joins TRBV6-4 to TRBJ1-4; 8 nucleotides match TRBD1. Germline V gives CDR1 MRHNA, CDR2 SNTAGT. V was pared by 3 bases and J by 3 bases, with 3 bases of the junction left unmatched. CDR3 length: 15 residues. The CDR3 DNA follows: TGTGCCAGCAGTGAAAGGACAGGGCCTAATGAAAAACTGTTTTTT. It specifies CASSERTGPNEKLFF.

The gene calls are TRBV30 and TRBJ2-5; no definite D call. CDR3 size: 14 residues. The germline V and J ends were trimmed by 2 bases and 2 bases, with 12 bases remaining between them. Germline V gene data show CDR1 as GTSNPN and CDR2 as SVGIG (reference sequence). The chain's CDR3 is CAWSFPRLQETQYF. CDR3 bases: TGTGCCTGGAGTTTTCCGAGACTTCAAGAGACCCAGTACTTC.